This entry features one T cell receptor (beta chain) sequence. No antigen is known for it. The primer mix had 60 Vbeta and 13 Jbeta primers. Sequencing used immunoSEQ multiplex PCR; TCRdb keeps in-frame clones, though not all of them. The data contain about 150,000 clones, less than 80% of them seen just once; the ten biggest clones take up approximately 2.3%. The data are from a study of cytomegalovirus exposure and HLA in healthy donors. Trimming took 3 bases from V and 13 from J; bases not matched to a gene: 16. Germline V gene sequence: CDR1 SGHTA, CDR2 FQGNSA. There are 16 residues in the CDR3. General study findings and limits: It was reported that TCR beta sequences correctly inferred the HLA-A and HLA-B alleles for most subjects. CMV serostatus was the sole immune exposure information available. In a later analysis, CMV-associated beta chains were mostly HLA-associated, it appeared.

The chain carries TRBV7-2 and TRBJ1-4, with 8 nucleotides matching TRBD1. The receptor was isolated from a man in his thirties or forties in good health and CMV-seronegative. The specimen sequenced was PBMCs. The CDR3 bases are TGTGCCAGCAGCTTGGACAGGGCCCTGGGGCGGGGTCGACTGTTTTTT. It yields the protein CASSLDRALGRGRLFF.